The present TCR beta chain was sequenced within a study of T cells after yellow fever vaccination. TCRdb reprocessed the 5' RACE reads via MiXCR and lists one record per CDR3 protein. Of about 400,000 distinct CDR3 sequences in the sample, 6.2% are singletons; the top ten hold 14% to 15%. The CDR3 has 15 amino acids. Trimming shortened V by 4 bases and J by 5 bases, and 16 bases separated the two germline ends. The germline gives CDR1 SGDLS, CDR2 YYNGEE. Regarding the study as a whole: Although most clonotypes did not, a small share appeared in both CD4 and CD8 compartments.

Concerning this clonotype itself: Its antigen is not identified.

The chain has TRBV9 and TRBJ1-5; D gene unclear. Sequenced material: PBMCs, taken 5 days after the yellow fever booster vaccination. The TCR comes from a man aged 25-45 years who received the YFV17D yellow fever vaccine. CDR3 loop: CASSPDGVFHQPQHF. CDR3 bases: TGTGCCAGCAGCCCCGACGGGGTGTTTCATCAGCCCCAGCATTTT.